Below, 11 T cell receptor beta chains from the same sample are listed, as sequenced in a study of OX40 agonist ivuxolimab in advanced cancers. Sequencing was performed with immunoSEQ multiplex PCR; in TCRdb, only in-frame clones are kept and a portion is missing. The sample consists of over 30,000 clones, roughly 80% of them appearing once. Sequences were derived from CD4+ or CD8+ T cells sorted from blood, sampled in a trial of the OX40 agonist ivuxolimab. These receptors were collected from an adult with an advanced solid tumor such as melanoma, head and neck, liver or kidney cancer.

The count of this clone is one. The chain recombines TRBV7-2 with TRBJ1-5, with D maybe TRBD1 (5 bases). Germline lookup yields CDR1 SGHTA and CDR2 FQGNSA. CDR3 length: 16 amino acids. Trimming pared 0 bases from V and 6 bases from J, leaving 15 bases between. The CDR3 DNA reads TGTGCCAGCAGCTTAGCTGTTGCAGGGATAGGTCAGCCCCAGCATTTT. Its translation: CASSLAVAGIGQPQHF.

The chain links TRBV5-6 to TRBJ1-2; a possible D gene is TRBD1 (5 bases). This CDR3 is 19 amino acids long. Germline CDR1 SGHDT, CDR2 YYEEEE. V gave up 0 bases and J gave up 1 base, with 22 bases separating them. As DNA, the CDR3 is TGTGCCAGCAGCTTGGTTATCGGGGCCGGAGTCTTACGTAACTATGGCTACACCTTC. It translates to CASSLVIGAGVLRNYGYTF.

The sample holds a few counts of this clone. The chain has TRBV19 and TRBJ2-4, with unresolved D. This CDR3 has 12 residues. V was trimmed by 5 bases and J by 5 bases, leaving 7 bases between them. Germline-derived CDR1 and CDR2 are LNHDA and SQIVND (reference sequence). The CDR3 sequence: CASSATENIQYF. The CDR3 coding sequence is TGTGCCAGTAGTGCGACCGAAAACATTCAGTACTTC.

This chain connects TRBV19 to TRBJ1-1; no clear D gene. V lost 7 bases and J 1 base, leaving 13 bases between the germline ends. This CDR3 contains 14 residues. Germline V CDR1 and CDR2: LNHDA, SQIVND (reference sequence). CDR3 region: CASTGRARNTEAFF. CDR3 in DNA: TGTGCCAGTACGGGGAGGGCCCGGAACACTGAAGCTTTCTTT.

The J gene is TRBJ2-7, the V gene TRBV5-3, with unresolved D. TRBV5-3 has ORF status, its function being uncertain. The CDR3 covers 14 residues. Trimming removed 0 bases at V and 3 bases at J, with 10 bases between. CDR3 sequence reads: CARSLERSGYEQYF. The CDR3 coding sequence is TGTGCCAGAAGCTTGGAACGGTCAGGCTACGAGCAGTACTTC.

The chain couples TRBV4-1 to TRBJ1-5; D is undetermined. The CDR3 contains 16 residues. V lost 1 base and J lost 2, with 12 bases in between. Germline V gives CDR1 MGHRA, CDR2 YSYEKL. The CDR3 DNA reads TGCGCCAGCAGCCAAGCGAGTGGCCTGCGCAATCAGCCCCAGCATTTT. It encodes CASSQASGLRNQPQHF.

The chain carries TRBV7-3 and TRBJ1-4, with D possibly matching TRBD1 (5 bases). V was trimmed by 6 bases and J by 8 bases, leaving 13 bases between them. The CDR3 sequence is 13 residues long. Germline-derived CDR1 and CDR2 are SGHTA and FQGTGA. The CDR3 sequence is CASSPTAGEKLFF. The CDR3 DNA reads TGTGCCAGCAGTCCGACAGCGGGCGAAAAACTGTTTTTT. Combining the CDR3 with reference TRBV7-3 and TRBJ1-4 gives the whole variable domain GAGVSQTPSNKVTEKGKYVELRCDPISGHTALYWYRQSLGQGPEFLIYFQGTGAADDSGLPNDRFFAVRPEGSVSTLKIQRTERGDSAVYLCASSPTAGEKLFFGSGTQLSVL.

The chain employs TRBV27 and TRBJ1-4; D not certain. CDR3 length: 15 residues. Germline CDR1 MNHEY, CDR2 SMNVEV (reference sequence). Trimming removed 3 bases from V and 6 bases from J, with 14 bases in between. DNA of the CDR3: TGTGCCAGCAGTTTCCGCGGGGAGCCCTATGAAAAACTGTTTTTT. It specifies CASSFRGEPYEKLFF. Supplemented by reference TRBV27 and TRBJ1-4, the full variable domain reads EAQVTQNPRYLITVTGKKLTVTCSQNMNHEYMSWYRQDPGLGLRQIYYSMNVEVTDKGDVPEGYKVSRKEKRNFPLILESPSPNQTSLYFCASSFRGEPYEKLFFGSGTQLSVL.

This clone showed up just a few times. V and J are TRBV7-3 and TRBJ2-2; D is uncertain. With 3 bases removed from V and 6 bases from J, the gap between germline ends came to 14 bases. CDR1 is SGHTA, CDR2 FQGTGA, per germline. The CDR3 consists of 15 residues. As DNA, the CDR3 is TGTGCCAGCAGCTTGCAAGGGTCTTGGGCCGGGGAGCTGTTTTTT. Translating it yields CASSLQGSWAGELFF.

The chain recombines TRBV18 with TRBJ2-2, with TRBD2 matching 10 bases. Trimming removed 2 bases from V and 0 bases from J; junction bases left unmatched: 9. This CDR3 spans 19 amino acids. From germline, CDR1 is KGHSH and CDR2 LQKENI. The CDR3 nucleotides read TGTGCCAGCTCACCATTAGCGGGACTAGCGACCTCGAACACCGGGGAGCTGTTTTTT. Amino acid sequence: CASSPLAGLATSNTGELFF.

The J gene is TRBJ1-3, the V gene TRBV5-1; 12 nucleotides line up with TRBD1. V lost 4 bases, J lost 4 bases, and 12 bases stayed unmatched. This CDR3 region has 18 residues. Per the germline V gene, CDR1 is SGHRS and CDR2 is YFSETQ. The chain's CDR3 is CASSPRPGTGGEGNTIYF. The CDR3 bases are TGCGCCAGCAGCCCTCGTCCCGGGACAGGGGGCGAAGGAAACACCATATATTTT. The variable domain in full, with the rest retrieved from reference TRBV5-1 and TRBJ1-3, is KAGVTQTPRYLIKTRGQQVTLSCSPISGHRSVSWYQQTPGQGLQFLFEYFSETQRNKGNFPGRFSGRQFSNSRSEMNVSTLELGDSALYLCASSPRPGTGGEGNTIYFGEGSWLTVV.